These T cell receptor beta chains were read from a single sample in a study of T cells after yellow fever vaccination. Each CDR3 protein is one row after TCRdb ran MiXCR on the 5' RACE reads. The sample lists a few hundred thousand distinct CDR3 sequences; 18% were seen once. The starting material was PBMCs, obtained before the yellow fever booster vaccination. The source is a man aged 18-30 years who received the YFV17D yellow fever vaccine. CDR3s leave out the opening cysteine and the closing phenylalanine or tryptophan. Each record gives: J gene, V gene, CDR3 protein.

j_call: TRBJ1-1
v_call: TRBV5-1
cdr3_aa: ASSLGLTKNTEAF

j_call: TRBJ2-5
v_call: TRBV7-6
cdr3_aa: ASRVSFQETQY

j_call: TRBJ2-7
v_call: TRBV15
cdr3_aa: ATDGLSPEY

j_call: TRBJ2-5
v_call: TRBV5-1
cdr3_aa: ASNRGTQGETQY

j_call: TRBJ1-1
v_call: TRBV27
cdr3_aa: ASSAYTGGASTEAF

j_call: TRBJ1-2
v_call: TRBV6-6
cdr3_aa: ASSYGQTRGYT

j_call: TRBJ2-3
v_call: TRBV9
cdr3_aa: ASSVEASVTDTQY

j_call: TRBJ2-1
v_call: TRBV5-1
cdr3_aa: ASSGDGRSYNEQF

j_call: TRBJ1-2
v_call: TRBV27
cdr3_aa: ASQDRNYGYT

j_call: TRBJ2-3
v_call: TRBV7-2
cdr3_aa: ASRVSGSTDTQY

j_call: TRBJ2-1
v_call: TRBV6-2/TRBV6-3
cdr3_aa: ASSYDREQF

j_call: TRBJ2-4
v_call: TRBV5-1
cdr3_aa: ASSAPGGAENIQY

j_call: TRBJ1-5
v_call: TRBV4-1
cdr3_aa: ASSQGGIHQPQH

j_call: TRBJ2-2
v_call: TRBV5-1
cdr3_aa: ASSSTSGGLTGELF

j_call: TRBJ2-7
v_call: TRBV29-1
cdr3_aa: SVESGYEQY

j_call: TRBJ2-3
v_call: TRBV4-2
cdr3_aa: ASREGPGTDTQY

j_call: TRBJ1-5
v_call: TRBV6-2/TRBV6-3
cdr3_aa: ASSPEIRNQPQH

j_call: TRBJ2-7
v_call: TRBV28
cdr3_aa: ASRKGVSYEQY

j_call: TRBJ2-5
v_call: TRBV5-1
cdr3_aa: ASSSLGQAQETQY

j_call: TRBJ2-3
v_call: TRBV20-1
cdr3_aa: SAGPRLAGTTDTQY

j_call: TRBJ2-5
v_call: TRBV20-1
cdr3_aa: SASQQETQY

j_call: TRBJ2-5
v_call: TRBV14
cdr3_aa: ASSLSQY

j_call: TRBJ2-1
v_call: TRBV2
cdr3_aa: ASVAVNEQF

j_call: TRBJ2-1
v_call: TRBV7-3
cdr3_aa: ASSPRGGGHNEQF

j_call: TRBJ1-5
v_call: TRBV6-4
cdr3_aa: ASSDSWSRNQPQH